This T cell receptor (beta chain) was obtained from a study of T cell clonality in common variable immunodeficiency. Worth noting for this clone: What it binds is unknown. The read terminates 3 residues before the CDR3 end, so the remaining end is supplied by the germline J gene.

Trimming cost V 1 base and J 0 bases, with 12 bases left between them. The CDR3 is made up of 17 amino acids. Germline-derived CDR1 and CDR2 are LNHDA and SQIVND (reference sequence). Equal genomic DNA amounts from CVID and control samples were sequenced. Sequenced by immunoSEQ multiplex PCR; TCRdb stores in-frame clones only, minus some. This repertoire lists about 19,000 clones without singletons; roughly a quarter sits in the top ten. General study findings and limits: In common variable immunodeficiency, TCR beta chains reportedly carried fewer deletions and N-nucleotide insertions.

What was sequenced was peripheral blood mononuclear cells. This TCR derives from a human donor with common variable immunodeficiency. The chain couples TRBV19 to TRBJ2-2, with no clear D. CDR3 DNA, as far as it was read: TGTGCCAGTAGTATAGGCCGAAGGGCAACGAACACCGGGGAG. Its protein product is CASSIGRRATNTGE. The entire CDR3 protein is CASSIGRRATNTGELFF.